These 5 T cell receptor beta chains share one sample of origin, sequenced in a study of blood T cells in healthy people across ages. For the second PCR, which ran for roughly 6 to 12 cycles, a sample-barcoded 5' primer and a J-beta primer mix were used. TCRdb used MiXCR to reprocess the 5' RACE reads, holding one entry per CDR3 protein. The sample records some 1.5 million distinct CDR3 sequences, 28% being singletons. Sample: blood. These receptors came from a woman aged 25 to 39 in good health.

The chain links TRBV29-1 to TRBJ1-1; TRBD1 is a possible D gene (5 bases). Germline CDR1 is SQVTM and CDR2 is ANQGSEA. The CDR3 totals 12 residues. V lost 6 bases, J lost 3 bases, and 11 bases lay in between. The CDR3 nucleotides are TGCAGCGTGGACGGGGGTGACACTGAAGCTTTCTTT. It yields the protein CSVDGGDTEAFF.

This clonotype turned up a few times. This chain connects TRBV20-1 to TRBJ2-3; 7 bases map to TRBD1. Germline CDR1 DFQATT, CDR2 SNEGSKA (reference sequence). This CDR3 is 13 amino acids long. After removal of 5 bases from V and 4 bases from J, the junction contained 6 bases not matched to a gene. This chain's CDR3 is CSAGNTGADTQYF. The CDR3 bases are TGCAGTGCTGGAAATACAGGGGCAGATACGCAGTATTTT.

CDR3 DNA: TGTGCCACCAGTGACTCTACAGGGTCTCACACTGAAGCTTTCTTT. Protein sequence: CATSDSTGSHTEAFF. The V gene is TRBV24-1, the J gene TRBJ1-1; D possibly corresponds to TRBD1 (6 bases). Trimming shortened V by 4 bases and J by 3 bases, and 14 bases separated the two germline ends. CDR1 and CDR2 (germline): KGHDR, SFDVKD. The CDR3 has 15 residues.

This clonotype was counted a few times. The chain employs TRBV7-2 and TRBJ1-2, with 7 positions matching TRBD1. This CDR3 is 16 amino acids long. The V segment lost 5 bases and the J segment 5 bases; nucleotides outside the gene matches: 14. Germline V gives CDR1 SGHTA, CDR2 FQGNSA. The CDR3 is CASSLTTGANMYGYTF. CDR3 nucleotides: TGTGCCAGCAGCCTGACCACAGGGGCAAATATGTATGGCTACACCTTC.

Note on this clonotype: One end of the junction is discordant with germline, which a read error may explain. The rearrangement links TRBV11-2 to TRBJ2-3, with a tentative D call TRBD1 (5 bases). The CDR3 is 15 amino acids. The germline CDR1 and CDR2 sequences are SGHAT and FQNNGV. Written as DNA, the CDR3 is TGTTCCAGCAGCTTAGGGATAGGGGGCACAGATACGCAGTATTTT. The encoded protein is CSSSLGIGGTDTQYF.